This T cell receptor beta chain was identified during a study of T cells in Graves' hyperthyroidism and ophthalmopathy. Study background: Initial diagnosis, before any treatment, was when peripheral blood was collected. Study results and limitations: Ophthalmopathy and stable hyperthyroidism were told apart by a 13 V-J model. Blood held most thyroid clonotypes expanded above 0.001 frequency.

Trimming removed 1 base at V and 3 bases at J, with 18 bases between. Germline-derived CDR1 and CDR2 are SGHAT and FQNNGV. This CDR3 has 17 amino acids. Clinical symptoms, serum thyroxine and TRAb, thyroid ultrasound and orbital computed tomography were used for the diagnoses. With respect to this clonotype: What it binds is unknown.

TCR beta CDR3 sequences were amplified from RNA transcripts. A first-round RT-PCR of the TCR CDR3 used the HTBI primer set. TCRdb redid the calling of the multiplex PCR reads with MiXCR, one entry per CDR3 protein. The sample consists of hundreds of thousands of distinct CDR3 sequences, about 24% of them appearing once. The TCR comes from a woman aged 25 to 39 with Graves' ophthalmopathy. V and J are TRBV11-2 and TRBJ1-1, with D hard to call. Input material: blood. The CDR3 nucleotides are TGTGCCAGCAGCTTAGGTCCAGCCCTCGGGGTCGACACTGAAGCTTTCTTT. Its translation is CASSLGPALGVDTEAFF.